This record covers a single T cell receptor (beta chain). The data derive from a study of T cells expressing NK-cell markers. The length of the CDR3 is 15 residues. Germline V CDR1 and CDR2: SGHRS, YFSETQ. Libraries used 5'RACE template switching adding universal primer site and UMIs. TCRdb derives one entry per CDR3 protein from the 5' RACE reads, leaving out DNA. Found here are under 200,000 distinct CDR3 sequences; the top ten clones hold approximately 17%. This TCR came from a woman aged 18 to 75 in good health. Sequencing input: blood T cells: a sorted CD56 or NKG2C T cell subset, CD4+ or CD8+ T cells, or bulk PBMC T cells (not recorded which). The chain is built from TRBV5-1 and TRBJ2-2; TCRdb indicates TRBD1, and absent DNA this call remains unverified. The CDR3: CASNQQGANGGELFF.